A single sample is the source of the 10 T cell receptor beta chains below, sequenced in a study of blood T cells in healthy people across ages. A sample-barcoded 5' primer and a J-beta primer mix were used in a second PCR of about 7 to 12 cycles. TCRdb called the 5' RACE reads again in MiXCR, with one record for every CDR3 protein. In the table there are 800,000 to 950,000 distinct CDR3 sequences, around 36% of which are singletons. Sequenced input: blood. Receptors originate from a man between 18 and 29 years old in good health.

This clonotype was found a few times. This chain joins TRBV14 and TRBJ2-3; no reliable D call. This CDR3 is built from 15 residues. V lost 1 base and J lost 3, with 11 bases in between. Germline-derived CDR1 and CDR2 are SGHDN and FVKESK. The CDR3 here is CASSQAVRSTDTQYF. DNA of the CDR3: TGTGCCAGCAGCCAAGCGGTCAGGTCGACAGATACGCAGTATTTT.

The rearrangement uses TRBV9 and TRBJ2-7; 8 nucleotides agree with TRBD2. The CDR3 totals 13 residues. V was clipped by 3 bases and J by 5 bases; unmatched bases: 4. Germline CDR1 is SGDLS and CDR2 is YYNGEE. CDR3 sequence reads: CASSGSGEDEQYF. As DNA, the CDR3 is TGTGCCAGCAGCGGTAGCGGGGAGGACGAGCAGTACTTC.

This chain connects TRBV4-2 to TRBJ2-3; 16 bases are a match to TRBD2. Per germline, CDR1 LGHNA and CDR2 YNFKEQ. The CDR3 runs 17 residues. V was pared by 4 bases and J by 3 bases, with 4 bases of the junction left unmatched. The CDR3 nucleotides read TGTGCCAGCAGCCTGGGACTAGCGGGGGGGATTACAGATACGCAGTATTTT. This translates into CASSLGLAGGITDTQYF.

A note on this clonotype: A clone one base away is much larger, so this may be a read error. V is TRBV4-2 and J is TRBJ2-1; TRBD2 is a possible D gene (6 bases). Germline assignment: CDR1 LGHNA and CDR2 YNFKEQ. This CDR3 region has 16 residues. CDR3 region: CASSQSAYGGVNGQFF. Written as DNA, the CDR3 is TGTGCCAGCAGCCAATCGGCTTATGGCGGGGTCAATGGGCAGTTCTTC.

The gene calls are TRBV28 and TRBJ2-7, with 7 bases aligning to TRBD1. The germline gives CDR1 MDHEN, CDR2 SYDVKM. The CDR3 consists of 16 residues. V trimming: 1 base; J trimming: 1 base; junction bases outside the gene matches: 7. CDR3 in amino acids: CASSLSGQQSSYEQYF. The CDR3 bases are TGTGCCAGCAGTTTATCGGGACAGCAATCTTCCTACGAGCAGTACTTC.

The rearrangement links TRBV4-1 to TRBJ2-5; unclear D gene. This CDR3 region has 14 residues. CDR1 MGHRA and CDR2 YSYEKL come from the germline V gene. Between the trimmed V and J ends, which lost 3 bases and 4 bases, there was a span of 12 bases. CDR3 in DNA: TGCGCCAGCAGCCAGGCCCAGCTCGGAGAGACCCAGTACTTC. Residues: CASSQAQLGETQYF.

Of note for this clonotype: A much larger clone is a single base away; this may be a read error. This rearrangement joins TRBV4-3 to TRBJ1-2; weak D call: TRBD1 (6 bases). The CDR3 consists of 15 residues. Per germline, CDR1 LGHNA and CDR2 YSLEER. V lost 0 bases and J 7 bases, leaving 15 bases between the germline ends. The CDR3 region is CASSQERGGGVGYTF. The CDR3 DNA follows: TGCGCCAGCAGCCAAGAGAGGGGAGGGGGTGTTGGCTACACCTTC.

This clonotype was observed many times. The chain uses TRBV9 and TRBJ2-1, with no clear D. Trimming removed 1 base at V and 7 bases at J, with 3 bases between. Germline CDR1 and CDR2: SGDLS and YYNGEE. The CDR3 sequence is 11 residues long. The CDR3: CASSVTNEQFF. The CDR3 DNA is TGTGCCAGCAGCGTAACGAATGAGCAGTTCTTC.

With regard to this clonotype: A much larger clone sits a single nucleotide away, making a read error possible. The genes are TRBV5-1 and TRBJ2-5; 7 bases agree with TRBD2. Looked up from germline, CDR1 is SGHRS and CDR2 is YFSETQ. The CDR3 totals 13 residues. V was clipped by 4 bases and J by 11 bases; unmatched bases: 11. CDR3 DNA sequence: TGCGCCAGCAGCAACCGGGACTACGGTGAGCAGTACTTC. Its protein product is CASSNRDYGEQYF.

In the case of this clonotype: This could be a read error, since a much larger clone is one nucleotide away. The chain joins TRBV5-5 to TRBJ2-7; a weak D match, TRBD1 (6 bases). CDR3 size: 15 residues. V was shortened by 1 base and J by 3 bases, with 14 bases between the two germline ends. From germline, CDR1 is SGHKS and CDR2 YYEKEE (reference sequence). The CDR3 DNA reads TGTGCCAGCAGCTTGCCTTGGACAGAGAGCTACGAGCAGTACTTC. As protein: CASSLPWTESYEQYF.